A few counts support the clone carrying this T cell receptor (beta chain). What it binds is unknown. The CDR3 runs to 13 residues. Trimming pared 3 bases from V and 8 bases from J, leaving 13 bases between. CDR1 and CDR2 (germline): LNHDA, SQIVND (reference sequence). TCRdb re-analysed the reads in MiXCR, keeping a single row per CDR3 protein. Among about 740,000 distinct CDR3 sequences, 35% were seen once, and the ten largest hold 2.5% to 3%. This record comes from a study of T cell repertoires in cytomegalovirus infection. Study overall: Indications of both CMV infection and matching HLA type were provided by public TCR beta signatures. General study results and limits: In two of eight donors, the top clonotype was HLA-C-restricted CMV-specific. Summed frequency of shared TCR beta families picked out CMV carriers who also had the relevant HLA.

The rearrangement uses TRBV19 and TRBJ1-1; D is uncertain. This clonotype originated in a human donor in good health (CMV status not recorded). Some clones in this sample may be carry-over from other donors' samples. Sequenced: PBMCs. The CDR3 sequence is CASSMSSAREAFF. The CDR3 DNA follows: TGTGCCAGTAGTATGTCTTCGGCGAGGGAAGCTTTCTTT.